This entry lists 5 T cell receptor beta chains sequenced from one sample in a study of shared clonotypes between healthy human individuals (dated by TCRdb to 2018 to 2021). Libraries were made using the immunoSEQ multiplex PCR assay. This is the immuneACCESS table as TCRdb keeps it, with only in-frame sequences that have V and J called. A part of the clones is gone; compared with another copy, unresolved V genes explain less than half, and the rest is unexplained. This sample lists 2 million to 3 million clones; more than 85% were detected once. Approximately 0.37% of the sample is held by the ten biggest clonotypes. The specimen was naive CD4+ T cells from PBMCs. The cell subset or site label, as the study defines it: CD45RA+ positively selected. These receptors originate from a man between 18 and 29 years old in good health. Some clones in this sample may be carry-over from other donors' samples.

The chain links TRBV6-5 to TRBJ1-5; maybe TRBD1 (5 bases). The CDR3 is made up of 12 amino acids. Per the germline V gene, CDR1 is MNHEY and CDR2 is SVGAGI. The germline V and J ends were trimmed by 6 bases and 4 bases, with 7 bases remaining between them. The CDR3 loop is CASRGRNQPQHF. In nucleotides, the CDR3 is TGTGCCAGCAGGGGACGGAATCAGCCCCAGCATTTT.

V is TRBV6-5 and J is TRBJ2-7; D call uncertain. Germline assignment: CDR1 MNHEY and CDR2 SVGAGI. Trimming took off 5 bases at V and 6 bases at J, with 8 bases between the two ends. The CDR3 totals 11 residues. The CDR3 sequence: CASSPGVEQYF. In DNA, the CDR3 is TGTGCCAGCAGTCCAGGCGTCGAGCAGTACTTC.

The chain is built from TRBV10-3 and TRBJ2-1; 9 nucleotides align to TRBD1. Trimming at V came to 2 bases and at J to 13 bases, leaving 3 bases not matched to a gene. From germline, CDR1 is ENHRY and CDR2 SYGVKD. The CDR3 consists of 12 residues. The CDR3 bases are TGTGCCATCAGTGAGACAGGGGGCTCCCAGTTCTTC. Translating gives CAISETGGSQFF.

J is TRBJ2-6 and V is TRBV5-4, with a tentative D call TRBD2 (5 bases). The CDR3 contains 17 residues. Between the trimmed V and J ends, which lost 4 bases and 3 bases, there was a span of 17 bases. Germline V gene lookup returns CDR1 SGHNT and CDR2 YYREEE (reference sequence). The CDR3 here is CASSLPPGYYGANVLTF. Here the CDR3 DNA reads TGTGCCAGCAGCCTCCCCCCGGGATACTATGGGGCCAACGTCCTGACTTTC.

The rearrangement uses TRBV30 and TRBJ2-1; D possibly corresponds to TRBD2 (5 bases). This CDR3 has 11 amino acids. Germline V gene sequence: CDR1 GTSNPN, CDR2 SVGIG (reference sequence). Trimming pared 8 bases from V and 7 bases from J, leaving 12 bases between. This chain's CDR3 is CARTGDNEQFF. CDR3 DNA: TGTGCCCGCACCGGGGATAATGAGCAGTTCTTC.